The TCR beta chain described here comes from a study of blood T cell repertoires in COVID-19. The data were produced by immunoSEQ multiplex PCR, yet TCRdb's version contains in-frame clones alone and is incomplete. Of 200,000 to 300,000 clones in the sample, about 91% were seen once. CDR1 and CDR2 (germline): SGHRS, YFSETQ. The CDR3 extends over 18 amino acids. J was trimmed by 4 bases and V by 1 base; bases with no gene match: 9. The chain recombines TRBV5-1 with TRBJ2-1; 12 nucleotides match TRBD2. The sequence derives from a woman aged 40 to 55 with acute COVID-19. What was sequenced was PBMCs or T cells enriched from blood (not recorded which). The CDR3 coding sequence is TGCGCCAGCAGCTTGACCCTAGCGGGAGGGCCCCCATACAATGAGCAGTTCTTC. Encoded protein: CASSLTLAGGPPYNEQFF.